One T cell receptor (beta chain) is described in this entry. Assay: immunoSEQ multiplex PCR; the TCRdb copy retains only in-frame clones and omits some. The table includes approximately 70,000 clones, roughly four fifths detected once. This entry belongs to a study of blood T cell repertoires in COVID-19. Germline V gene lookup returns CDR1 MNHNS and CDR2 SASEGT. Trimming left V 2 bases short and J 3 bases short, with 14 bases between. CDR3 length: 15 residues. J is TRBJ2-7 and V is TRBV6-1; D is uncertain. The specimen sequenced was peripheral blood. The TCR was taken from a woman in her sixties or seventies with acute or convalescent COVID-19. The CDR3 here is CASSEFGSAIYEQYF. CDR3 DNA sequence: TGTGCCAGCAGTGAATTCGGGTCAGCTATCTACGAGCAGTACTTC.